This T cell receptor (beta chain) stems from a study of control samples from healthy donors and cancer patients. The table came from immunoSEQ multiplex PCR; TCRdb's copy has only in-frame clones and leaves some out. The sample shows 100,000 to 150,000 clones, around 93% of them seen only once. Trimming took 5 bases from V and 3 from J, leaving 10 bases between them. CDR3 length: 13 residues. Germline loops: CDR1 ENHRY, CDR2 SYGVKD. The genes are TRBV10-3 and TRBJ1-2; possibly TRBD1 for D (5 bases). The sample was blood. This receptor was taken from a man aged 18 to 30 in good health. CDR3: CAISLRGDYGYTF. CDR3 DNA sequence: TGTGCCATCAGTTTGAGGGGCGACTATGGCTACACCTTC.